Given below is one T cell receptor beta chain in context. Its antigen is as yet unknown. The data derive from a study of shared clonotypes between healthy human individuals. Looking at the study overall: A couple of women and a few men aged 18 to 49 served as donors.

Findings and caveats of the study: The authors sampled blood alone, and tissue repertoires likely differ.

CDR1 and CDR2 (germline): SGHDT, YYEEEE. V lost 0 bases and J lost 8, with 6 bases in between. The CDR3 totals 12 residues. Naive CD8 isolation took CD45RO-negative cells positively selected for CCR7 and excluded terminally differentiated effector memory CD45RA+ cells. Each subset's genomic DNA was shared equally among a number of immunoSEQ plates. TCRdb keeps only in-frame clones here, not all; method: immunoSEQ multiplex PCR. In the table there are over 2,000,000 clones, roughly 95% of which are singletons. V gene TRBV5-6 combines with J gene TRBJ2-1; D remains ambiguous. Specimen: naive CD8+ T cells from PBMCs. This clonotype was obtained from a man younger than 35 in good health. Some clones in this sample may be carry-over from other donors' samples. The CDR3 DNA follows: TGTGCCAGCAGCTTGGGTTCTTATGAGCAGTTCTTC. Amino acid sequence: CASSLGSYEQFF.